A single sample is the source of the 23 T cell receptor beta chains below, sequenced in a study of beta chain features in type 1 diabetes. Findings and caveats of the study: People with Type 1 diabetes carried modestly yet significantly shorter TCRB CDR3s in all four CD4+ subsets.

The study reverse transcribed the entire isolated RNA, so it sequenced expressed TCRB transcripts. Data came from immunoSEQ multiplex PCR; TCRdb stores just in-frame clones and leaves some out. The sample carries about 340,000 clones, less than 15% recorded once. No antigen has been identified for these receptors. The material sequenced was naive CD4+ T cells from blood. The receptors stem from a woman aged 18-29 years with type 1 diabetes.

This clone was counted a few times. The chain joins TRBV7-2 to TRBJ2-7; the D gene is possibly TRBD1 (6 bases). Per germline, CDR1 SGHTA and CDR2 FQGNSA. This CDR3 region has 14 residues. V was trimmed by 5 bases and J by 6 bases, leaving 17 bases between them. The CDR3 bases are TGTGCCAGCAGCCCCCAGGGGAGCCTCCCCGAGCAGTACGTC. Protein product: CASSPQGSLPEQYV.

Only a few counts were recorded for this clone. This chain links TRBV19 with TRBJ2-5; 10 nucleotides align to TRBD2. This CDR3 comprises 14 residues. Germline values: CDR1 LNHDA, CDR2 SQIVND (reference sequence). V was clipped by 6 bases and J by 3 bases; unmatched bases: 4. The chain's CDR3 is CASSIGLAEETQYF. The CDR3 DNA sequence: TGTGCCAGTAGCATCGGACTAGCGGAAGAGACCCAGTACTTC.

This clone was detected a few times. The chain links TRBV28 to TRBJ2-2, with a possible D match to TRBD2 (6 bases). CDR1 and CDR2 from the germline V gene are MDHEN and SYDVKM. The CDR3 sequence is 11 residues long. Trimming stripped 11 bases from V and 6 bases from J, with 10 bases between. The CDR3 sequence is CAGGTAGELFF. The CDR3 bases are TGTGCCGGCGGGACGGCCGGGGAGCTGTTTTTT.

The genes are TRBV4-2 and TRBJ2-3, with 7 bases lining up with TRBD2. This CDR3 has 16 residues. Germline lookup yields CDR1 LGHNA and CDR2 YNFKEQ. V dropped 4 bases and J dropped 3; count of bases not matched to a gene: 10. The CDR3 is CASSPSGIGPTDTQYF. DNA for the CDR3: TGTGCCAGCAGCCCCAGCGGGATAGGGCCTACAGATACGCAGTATTTT.

This sequence joins TRBV6-1 and TRBJ2-1, with D unresolved. The ends were cut back, 4 bases at V and 1 base at J, with 8 bases in the middle. CDR1 MNHNS and CDR2 SASEGT come from the germline V gene. There are 14 residues in the CDR3. The CDR3 bases are TGTGCCAGCAGTGGGCTGGCTTCCTACAATGAGCAGTTCTTC. Amino acids: CASSGLASYNEQFF.

The chain uses TRBV27 and TRBJ2-1; tentatively, D is TRBD2 (7 bases). CDR1 is MNHEY, CDR2 SMNVEV, per germline (reference sequence). The CDR3 is 16 amino acids. Trimming removed 0 bases at V and 6 bases at J, with 15 bases between. DNA of the CDR3: TGTGCCAGCAGTTTATCGCTGGGGGGGGCGGGCAATGAGCAGTTCTTC. Translated: CASSLSLGGAGNEQFF.

This chain connects TRBV5-5 to TRBJ1-5; D remains unclear. CDR3 length: 16 amino acids. Trimming pared 0 bases from V and 5 bases from J, leaving 15 bases between. Germline assignment: CDR1 SGHKS and CDR2 YYEKEE (reference sequence). CDR3 protein: CASSLAGISGHQPQHF. CDR3 DNA sequence: TGTGCCAGCAGCTTGGCGGGGATAAGTGGGCATCAGCCCCAGCATTTT.

This clone was seen a few times. The chain combines TRBV25-1 with TRBJ1-2; D is undetermined. Per the germline V gene, CDR1 is MGHDK and CDR2 is SYGVNS. The CDR3 is made up of 14 amino acids. The V and J ends lost 5 bases and 4 bases respectively, with 14 bases between them. CDR3 in amino acids: CASSFAQAGYGYTF. Here the CDR3 DNA reads TGTGCCAGCAGTTTCGCCCAGGCGGGCTATGGCTACACCTTC.

V usage is TRBV2 and J usage is TRBJ2-7; 11 bases agree with TRBD2. The J segment lost 7 bases and the V segment lost 4 bases, leaving 9 bases of the junction unmatched. The CDR3 covers 15 residues. The V gene's germline CDR1 is SNHLY and CDR2 FYNNEI. CDR3 coding DNA: TGTGCCAGCAGTGGACTAGCGGGGCCTAGTGAAGAGCAGTACTTC. It translates to CASSGLAGPSEEQYF.

This clone was seen a few times. J is TRBJ1-5 and V is TRBV27, with D maybe TRBD1 (6 bases). The CDR3 spans 14 residues. Per germline, CDR1 MNHEY and CDR2 SMNVEV (reference sequence). The ends were cut back, 5 bases at V and 8 bases at J, with 16 bases in the middle. CDR3 residues: CASSPGAGVKPQHF. The CDR3 nucleotides read TGTGCCAGCAGTCCTGGTGCAGGGGTGAAGCCCCAGCATTTT.

The chain links TRBV7-9 to TRBJ2-1; 10 bases match TRBD2. With 3 bases clipped from V and 7 bases from J, the junction kept 9 bases outside the gene matches. There are 16 residues in the CDR3. Germline V gene sequence: CDR1 SEHNR, CDR2 FQNEAQ (reference sequence). The CDR3 protein is CASSFQAGGPINEQFF. The CDR3 DNA reads as TGTGCCAGCAGCTTCCAAGCGGGAGGGCCCATAAATGAGCAGTTCTTC.

This clone was seen only a few times. The rearrangement joins TRBV29-1 to TRBJ1-1, with D possibly TRBD1 on 6 matching bases. Between the trimmed V and J ends, which lost 3 bases and 7 bases, there was a span of 9 bases. CDR3 length equals 11 residues. The germline gives CDR1 SQVTM, CDR2 ANQGSEA. The CDR3: CSVDRGFEAFF. The DNA of the CDR3 is TGCAGCGTTGACAGGGGTTTTGAAGCTTTCTTT.

There are a few counts of this clone. The gene calls are TRBV7-2 and TRBJ1-4; TRBD1 agrees at 8 bases. Germline V gene data show CDR1 as SGHTA and CDR2 as FQGNSA. The length of the CDR3 is 14 residues. With 5 bases clipped from V and 5 bases from J, the junction kept 4 bases outside the gene matches. This CDR3 is CASSARTGNEKLFF. The CDR3 nucleotides read TGTGCCAGCAGCGCGCGGACAGGGAATGAAAAACTGTTTTTT.

The gene calls are TRBV7-8 and TRBJ2-7; TRBD1 matches at 10 bases. The CDR3 is made up of 15 amino acids. With V trimmed by 1 base and J by 2 bases, 2 bases remained unmatched. From germline, CDR1 is SGHVS and CDR2 FQNEAQ. CDR3 sequence (DNA): TGTGCCAGCAGCTTAGTGGGACAGGGGCCCTACGAGCAGTACGTC. This sequence encodes CASSLVGQGPYEQYV.

The chain carries TRBV7-3 and TRBJ2-2, with 7 positions matching TRBD2. The CDR3 loop spans 16 amino acids. Germline loops: CDR1 SGHTA, CDR2 FQGTGA. The V gene end was trimmed by 0 bases and the J gene end by 0 bases; junction bases not matched to a gene: 1. CDR3 residues: CASSLTGLANTGELFF. DNA of the CDR3: TGTGCCAGCAGCTTAACCGGACTAGCGAACACCGGGGAGCTGTTTTTT. Variable domain in full (rest from reference TRBV7-3 and TRBJ2-2): GAGVSQTPSNKVTEKGKYVELRCDPISGHTALYWYRQSLGQGPEFLIYFQGTGAADDSGLPNDRFFAVRPEGSVSTLKIQRTERGDSAVYLCASSLTGLANTGELFFGEGSRLTVL.

The V call is TRBV6-5, the J call TRBJ1-2; 11 bases line up with TRBD1. Trimming cost V 2 bases and J 3 bases; bases outside gene matches: 5. The CDR3 totals 16 residues. Germline CDR1 reads MNHEY; CDR2 reads SVGAGI. The CDR3 DNA follows: TGTGCCAGCAGTTACCTAGGGACAGGGGGGGACTATGGCTACACCTTC. This translates into CASSYLGTGGDYGYTF.

This clone was recorded a few times. This specimen includes other DNA sequences encoding the same CDR3. The chain links TRBV9 to TRBJ2-7, with TRBD1 identical over 10 bases. This CDR3 has 15 amino acids. In germline, CDR1 is SGDLS, CDR2 YYNGEE. V shed 2 bases, J shed 2 bases, and the junction held 4 bases outside the gene matches. DNA of the CDR3: TGTGCCAGCAGCGTCGGCGGGACAGGGGCCTACGAGCAGTACTTC. Protein sequence: CASSVGGTGAYEQYF.

This clone was counted between two and nine times. The chain combines TRBV18 with TRBJ2-7; 9 bases line up with TRBD2. From germline, CDR1 is KGHSH and CDR2 LQKENI. The length of the CDR3 is 15 residues. V was clipped by 3 bases and J by 4 bases; unmatched bases: 7. This CDR3 reads CASSPFTSGFYEQYV. The CDR3 nucleotides read TGTGCCAGCTCACCTTTCACTAGCGGGTTTTACGAGCAGTACGTC.

The chain joins TRBV30 to TRBJ1-1; D is perhaps TRBD1 (6 bases). The CDR3 runs 11 residues. CDR1 GTSNPN and CDR2 SVGIG come from the germline V gene (reference sequence). Trimming cost V 2 bases and J 7 bases, with 8 bases left between them. The CDR3 reads CAWSPTGEAFF. The CDR3, as DNA: TGTGCCTGGAGTCCGACAGGTGAAGCTTTCTTT.

This clone showed up just a few times. The genes are TRBV4-3 and TRBJ2-3, with TRBD1 identical over 7 bases. J was trimmed by 6 bases and V by 0 bases; bases with no gene match: 6. From germline, CDR1 is LGHNA and CDR2 YSLEER. The CDR3 contains 15 residues. The CDR3 DNA reads as TGCGCCAGCAGCCAAGAAGGGGGCCCGTGGGATACGCAGTATTTT. This sequence encodes CASSQEGGPWDTQYF.

This chain uses TRBV28 with TRBJ2-7; D is uncertain. This CDR3 comprises 12 residues. V shed 6 bases and J shed 3 bases, with 9 bases lying between them. Germline lookup yields CDR1 MDHEN and CDR2 SYDVKM. The CDR3 DNA reads TGTGCCAGCAGCGACCAAAACTACGAGCAGTACGTC. Its protein product is CASSDQNYEQYV.

This clone was observed a handful of times. This chain connects TRBV7-2 to TRBJ2-1; 10 bases are a match to TRBD1. The CDR3 contains 15 residues. CDR1 is SGHTA, CDR2 FQGNSA, per germline. V was clipped by 2 bases and J by 12 bases; unmatched bases: 10. CDR3 DNA sequence: TGTGCCAGCAGCTTAATCGGGACAGGGGTTTTTAGGCAGTTCTTC. Translating gives CASSLIGTGVFRQFF.

The chain combines TRBV30 with TRBJ1-4; 7 positions agree with TRBD1. The trim removed 2 bases at V and 3 bases at J, leaving 3 bases unmatched. There are 14 residues in the CDR3. CDR1 GTSNPN and CDR2 SVGIG come from the germline V gene (reference sequence). In DNA, the CDR3 is TGTGCCTGGAGTACAGGGGTATCTAATGAAAAACTGTTTTTT. The encoded protein is CAWSTGVSNEKLFF. Based on the CDR3 plus reference TRBV30 and TRBJ1-4, the full variable domain is SQTIHQWPATLVQPVGSPLSLECTVEGTSNPNLYWYRQAAGRGLQLLFYSVGIGQISSEVPQNLSASRPQDRQFILSSKKLLLSDSGFYLCAWSTGVSNEKLFFGSGTQLSVL.